The 11 T cell receptor beta chains reported below all come from one sample, sequenced in a study of T cell responses to AZD1222 COVID-19 vaccine (dated by TCRdb to 2020 to 2023). Reading the label with the study, this specimen's time point is: about 28 days (+/-7) after the second vaccine dose. Receptors were amplified or captured by the immunoSEQ multiplex PCR assay. TCRdb re-hosts the immuneACCESS table, in-frame sequences only. Its copies lack some clones; in the studies checked, an unresolved V gene accounts for under half of them, and the cause for the rest is not known. The sample table records roughly 150,000 clones; about 91% of these occur just once. Clones ranked in the top ten supply approximately 1.1% of the sample. The sample here was peripheral blood, taken 28 days after the second AZD1222 dose. The receptor source for this set is an adult who received the AZD1222 COVID-19 vaccine.

The chain uses TRBV19 and TRBJ1-5; TRBD1 agrees at 7 bases. V gave up 9 bases and J gave up 0 bases; unmatched junction bases: 8. This CDR3 has 15 residues. CDR1 is LNHDA, CDR2 SQIVND, per germline (reference sequence). The CDR3 here is CASARDSYSNQPQHF. The CDR3 nucleotides are TGTGCCAGCGCCCGGGACAGTTATAGCAATCAGCCCCAGCATTTT.

The V gene is TRBV7-2, the J gene TRBJ2-7, with a tentative D call TRBD1 (6 bases). This CDR3 has 15 residues. Per the germline V gene, CDR1 is SGHTA and CDR2 is FQGNSA. The V and J ends lost 1 base and 4 bases respectively, with 14 bases between them. The CDR3 region has the DNA TGTGCCAGCAGCTTAGACGCACAGGGCGTTTACGAGCAGTACTTC. Its translation: CASSLDAQGVYEQYF.

This chain uses TRBV6-5 with TRBJ1-3, with TRBD1 matching 7 bases. CDR1 MNHEY and CDR2 SVGAGI come from the germline V gene. The CDR3 totals 14 residues. With 7 bases clipped from V and 2 bases from J, the junction kept 5 bases outside the gene matches. The DNA of the CDR3 is TGTGCCAGCAATAGAGGGACAGCTGGAAACACCATATATTTT. This encodes CASNRGTAGNTIYF.

The gene calls are TRBV28 and TRBJ2-1; tentative D call: TRBD1 (6 bases). CDR1 is MDHEN and CDR2 is SYDVKM in the germline V gene. Deletions cut 5 bases from V and 0 bases from J, with 17 bases between. This CDR3 contains 17 residues. The CDR3 region is CASSPLGTQSSYNEQFF. For the CDR3, the DNA is TGTGCCAGCAGTCCCCTCGGGACACAGAGCTCCTACAATGAGCAGTTCTTC.

A note on this clone: This sample includes further DNA sequences coding for the same CDR3. The chain uses TRBV24-1 and TRBJ2-3; no definite D call. CDR3 length: 12 amino acids. The V and J ends lost 3 bases and 3 bases respectively, with 3 bases between them. Germline V gene data show CDR1 as KGHDR and CDR2 as SFDVKD. CDR3 amino acids: CATSDRTDTQYF. The CDR3 DNA reads TGTGCCACCAGTGATCGGACAGATACGCAGTATTTT.

The chain couples TRBV2 to TRBJ1-2; D is uncertain. Per germline, CDR1 SNHLY and CDR2 FYNNEI. Trimming stripped 8 bases from V and 0 bases from J, with 10 bases between. The CDR3 is made up of 13 amino acids. The DNA for the CDR3 is TGTGCCAGCCAGCCCCTAGCTAACTATGGCTACACCTTC. This codes for CASQPLANYGYTF.

The genes are TRBV7-9 and TRBJ1-3; perhaps TRBD1 as D (5 bases). The CDR3 is 15 amino acids. CDR1 SEHNR and CDR2 FQNEAQ come from the germline V gene (reference sequence). The germline V and J ends were trimmed by 5 bases and 2 bases, with 13 bases remaining between them. The CDR3: CASSPIQGAGNTIYF. The CDR3 DNA reads as TGTGCCAGCAGCCCAATCCAGGGAGCTGGAAACACCATATATTTT.

The V call is TRBV11-2, the J call TRBJ1-1, with D hard to call. The CDR3 is made up of 14 amino acids. V lost 0 bases, J lost 1 base, and 6 bases lay in between. From germline, CDR1 is SGHAT and CDR2 FQNNGV. CDR3 residues: CASSLEPGNTEAFF. DNA of the CDR3: TGTGCCAGCAGCTTAGAGCCGGGGAACACTGAAGCTTTCTTT.

The genes are TRBV10-3 and TRBJ1-2; tentative D call: TRBD1 (5 bases). From germline, CDR1 is ENHRY and CDR2 SYGVKD. The CDR3 runs 14 residues. The germline V and J ends were trimmed by 6 bases and 8 bases, with 19 bases remaining between them. CDR3: CAIRFGTDSLGYTF. CDR3 nucleotides: TGTGCCATCAGATTTGGGACGGACTCTTTAGGCTACACCTTC.

The rearrangement joins TRBV28 to TRBJ2-7; TRBD1 matches at 9 bases. The germline V gene has CDR1 MDHEN and CDR2 SYDVKM. Trimming removed 6 bases from V and 4 bases from J; junction bases left unmatched: 7. The CDR3 spans 14 residues. The CDR3 spells CASSNPGQGYEQYF. In nucleotides, the CDR3 is TGTGCCAGCAGCAATCCGGGACAGGGTTACGAGCAGTACTTC.

This clone was observed once. This chain links TRBV5-1 with TRBJ1-2; D not certain. The V gene lost 4 bases and the J gene lost 0 bases, with 13 bases spanning the gap. This CDR3 is built from 15 residues. From germline, CDR1 is SGHRS and CDR2 YFSETQ. CDR3 amino acids: CASSSFPGANYGYTF. In nucleotides, the CDR3 is TGCGCCAGCAGCAGTTTTCCGGGAGCTAACTATGGCTACACCTTC.